The 16 T cell receptor beta chains below all came from one sample that was sequenced in a study of CD8 T cells in Susac syndrome. Reverse transcription of roughly 0.5 to 1 ug RNA was performed with random hexamers. TCRdb recomputed calls from the immunoSEQ multiplex PCR reads with MiXCR, one row per CDR3 protein. The sample consists of approximately 100,000 distinct CDR3 sequences, around 92% of them appearing once. What was sequenced was CD8+ T cells from PBMCs. Receptors were obtained from a human donor in good health.

V is TRBV23-1 and J is TRBJ1-1, with unresolved D. TRBV23-1 is an ORF, with its function uncertain. The CDR3 runs 17 residues. The V gene lost 4 bases and the J gene lost 0 bases, with 18 bases spanning the gap. CDR3 bases: TGCGCCAGCAGTCCTATCGTCGAGGGAGAGATGAACACTGAAGCTTTCTTT. This encodes CASSPIVEGEMNTEAFF.

The genes are TRBV5-1 and TRBJ1-1; weak D call: TRBD1 (5 bases). This CDR3 region has 14 residues. Germline assignment: CDR1 SGHRS and CDR2 YFSETQ. Trimming stripped 7 bases from V and 5 bases from J, with 18 bases between. The CDR3 coding sequence is TGCGCCAGCTCCAGGGACGGGGGGGATACTGAAGCTTTCTTT. Translating it yields CASSRDGGDTEAFF.

V gene TRBV7-9 combines with J gene TRBJ2-7, with D possibly being TRBD1 (6 bases). V was pared by 5 bases and J by 2 bases, with 16 bases between. This CDR3 contains 15 residues. Germline V gives CDR1 SEHNR, CDR2 FQNEAQ (reference sequence). Here the CDR3 DNA reads TGTGCCAGCAGCCCCCGGGACAAGATCACCTACGAGCAGTACTTC. Its protein product is CASSPRDKITYEQYF.

The CDR3 sequence: CASSFLSGANVLTF. The CDR3 nucleotides read TGTGCCAGCAGCTTCCTCTCTGGGGCCAACGTCCTGACTTTC. The chain couples TRBV27 to TRBJ2-6; D remains unclear. This CDR3 contains 14 residues. Trimming stripped 6 bases from V and 0 bases from J, with 6 bases between. CDR1 is MNHEY and CDR2 is SMNVEV in the germline V gene (reference sequence).

This clonotype was observed a single time. The chain recombines TRBV19 with TRBJ1-5, with D hard to call. The CDR3 spans 11 residues. CDR1 LNHDA and CDR2 SQIVND come from the germline V gene (reference sequence). Trimming removed 8 bases from V and 12 bases from J, with 14 bases in between. The CDR3 loop is CASQREQFQHF. The CDR3 DNA sequence: TGTGCCAGTCAAAGGGAACAGTTCCAGCATTTT.

V gene TRBV28 combines with J gene TRBJ1-2; D is uncertain. The CDR3 covers 15 residues. The germline V gene has CDR1 MDHEN and CDR2 SYDVKM. Trimming took 2 bases from V and 3 from J, leaving 13 bases between them. For the CDR3, the DNA is TGTGCCAGCAGTTTACATCAAGACACCGACTATGGCTACACCTTC. This encodes CASSLHQDTDYGYTF.

The V gene is TRBV20-1, the J gene TRBJ2-2; no firm D call. The CDR3 is 13 residues long. Trimming removed 4 bases at V and 3 bases at J, with 9 bases between. CDR1 and CDR2 (germline): DFQATT, SNEGSKA (reference sequence). This CDR3 reads CSATRVYTGELFF. The DNA for the CDR3 is TGCAGTGCTACAAGGGTTTACACCGGGGAGCTGTTTTTT.

Of note for this clonotype: The germline gene is not matched at one end of the junction; a read error may be the cause. This chain uses TRBV12-3 or TRBV12-4 with TRBJ2-1, with D tentatively TRBD2 (5 bases). CDR3 length: 14 residues. The CDR3 region has the DNA TGTGCCGGCAGTTTAGGCCCGGGAACCAATGAGCAGTTCTTC. Translation: CAGSLGPGTNEQFF.

The rearrangement links TRBV7-2 to TRBJ2-3, with D unclear. The CDR3 is 13 residues long. Germline loops: CDR1 SGHTA, CDR2 FQGNSA. Trimming cost V 2 bases and J 3 bases, with 6 bases left between them. The CDR3 loop reads CASSLPSTDTQYF. CDR3 nucleotide sequence: TGTGCCAGCAGCTTACCCTCTACAGATACGCAGTATTTT.

V gene TRBV19 combines with J gene TRBJ2-7; no clear D gene. The CDR3 loop spans 16 amino acids. CDR1 is LNHDA, CDR2 SQIVND, per germline (reference sequence). V lost 4 bases, J lost 2 bases, and 18 bases lay in between. The CDR3 DNA follows: TGTGCCAGTAGTAACCTCGACAACCTCTTACCCTACGAGCAGTACTTC. Its protein product is CASSNLDNLLPYEQYF.

This rearrangement joins TRBV5-6 to TRBJ2-2, with D uncertain. Germline CDR1 SGHDT, CDR2 YYEEEE. This CDR3 spans 13 amino acids. The V and J ends lost 0 bases and 7 bases respectively, with 7 bases between them. In DNA, the CDR3 is TGTGCCAGCAGCTTGGATCCGGTCGGGGAGCTGTTTTTT. This encodes CASSLDPVGELFF.

This chain joins TRBV5-6 and TRBJ2-6; D is unclear. Germline lookup yields CDR1 SGHDT and CDR2 YYEEEE. This CDR3 has 17 amino acids. V lost 0 bases and J 0 bases, leaving 10 bases between the germline ends. The chain's CDR3 is CASSLARPGSGANVLTF. In nucleotides, the CDR3 is TGTGCCAGCAGCTTGGCCCGACCCGGCTCTGGGGCCAACGTCCTGACTTTC.

The rearrangement joins TRBV20-1 to TRBJ1-5; D is uncertain. This CDR3 contains 12 residues. Germline V CDR1 and CDR2: DFQATT, SNEGSKA (reference sequence). The CDR3 loop reads CRAAAGDQPQHF. CDR3 DNA: TGCAGGGCCGCCGCGGGAGATCAGCCCCAGCATTTT.

CDR3 protein: CASSDGGLAGNEQFF. CDR3 DNA: TGTGCCAGCAGCGATGGCGGACTAGCGGGCAATGAGCAGTTCTTC. The chain carries TRBV5-4 and TRBJ2-1; 11 bases map to TRBD2. From germline, CDR1 is SGHNT and CDR2 YYREEE (reference sequence). The CDR3 length is 15 residues. With 4 bases clipped from V and 6 bases from J, the junction kept 6 bases outside the gene matches.

The rearrangement uses TRBV7-6 and TRBJ1-1, with TRBD1 matching 9 bases. Germline-derived CDR1 and CDR2 are SGHVS and FNYEAQ. V dropped 5 bases and J dropped 4; count of bases not matched to a gene: 5. The CDR3 is 14 residues long. The CDR3 protein is CASSQWDRATEAFF. DNA of the CDR3: TGTGCCAGCAGCCAGTGGGACAGGGCCACTGAAGCTTTCTTT.

The V and J genes are TRBV6-1 and TRBJ1-4, with D unresolved. The CDR3 covers 13 residues. Germline CDR1 is MNHNS and CDR2 is SASEGT. The V end was cut by 2 bases, the J end by 7 bases, with 8 bases between. Written as DNA, the CDR3 is TGTGCCAGCAGTGAAAGGGTGGCTGAAAAACTGTTTTTT. It specifies CASSERVAEKLFF.